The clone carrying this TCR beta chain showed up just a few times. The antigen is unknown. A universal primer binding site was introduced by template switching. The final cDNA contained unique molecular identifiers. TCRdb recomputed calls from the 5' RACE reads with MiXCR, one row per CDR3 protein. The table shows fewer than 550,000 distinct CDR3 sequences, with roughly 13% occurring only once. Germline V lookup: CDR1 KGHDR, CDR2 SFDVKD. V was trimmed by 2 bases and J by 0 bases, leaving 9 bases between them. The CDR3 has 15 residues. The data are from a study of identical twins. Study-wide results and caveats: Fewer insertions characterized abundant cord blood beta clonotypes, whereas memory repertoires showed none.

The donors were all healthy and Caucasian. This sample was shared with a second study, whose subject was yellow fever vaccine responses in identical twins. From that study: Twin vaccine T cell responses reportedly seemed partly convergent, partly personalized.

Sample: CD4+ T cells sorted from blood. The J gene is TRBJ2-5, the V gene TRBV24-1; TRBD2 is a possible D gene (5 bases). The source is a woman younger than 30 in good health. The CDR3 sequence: CATSDYWGDQETQYF. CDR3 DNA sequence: TGTGCCACCAGTGATTACTGGGGAGACCAAGAGACCCAGTACTTC.